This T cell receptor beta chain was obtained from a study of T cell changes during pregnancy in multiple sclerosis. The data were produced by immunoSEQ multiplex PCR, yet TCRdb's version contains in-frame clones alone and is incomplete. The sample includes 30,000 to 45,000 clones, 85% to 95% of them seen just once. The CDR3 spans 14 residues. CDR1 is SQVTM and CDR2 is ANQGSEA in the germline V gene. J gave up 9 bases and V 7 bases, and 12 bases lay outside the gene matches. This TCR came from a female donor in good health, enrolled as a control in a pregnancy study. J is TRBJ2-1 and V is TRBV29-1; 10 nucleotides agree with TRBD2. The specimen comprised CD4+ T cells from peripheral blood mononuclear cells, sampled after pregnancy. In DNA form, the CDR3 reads TGCAGCGCCGCCACTAGCGGGATTGTAGGTGAGCAGTTCTTC. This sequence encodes CSAATSGIVGEQFF.